The clone carrying this TCR beta chain was seen ten or more times. No antigen is known for it. This sample stems from a study of T cell repertoires in cytomegalovirus infection. Trimming stripped 9 bases from V and 2 bases from J, with 13 bases between. Germline values: CDR1 MNHEY, CDR2 SMNVEV (reference sequence). CDR3 size: 13 residues. Via MiXCR, TCRdb re-called the reads, giving one row per CDR3 protein. This sample has around 800,000 distinct CDR3 sequences, with 30% to 35% found just once. The V and J genes are TRBV27 and TRBJ1-1; D is perhaps TRBD1 (5 bases). This clonotype was sampled from a human donor in good health (CMV status not recorded). Some clones in this sample may be carry-over from other donors' samples. The sequencing here drew on cultured CD8+ T cells from PBMCs, taken from culture after CMV antigen stimulation. CDR3 nucleotides: TGTGCCAGTCGGCGCGGGGGTAACACTGAAGCTTTCTTT. Encoded protein: CASRRGGNTEAFF.